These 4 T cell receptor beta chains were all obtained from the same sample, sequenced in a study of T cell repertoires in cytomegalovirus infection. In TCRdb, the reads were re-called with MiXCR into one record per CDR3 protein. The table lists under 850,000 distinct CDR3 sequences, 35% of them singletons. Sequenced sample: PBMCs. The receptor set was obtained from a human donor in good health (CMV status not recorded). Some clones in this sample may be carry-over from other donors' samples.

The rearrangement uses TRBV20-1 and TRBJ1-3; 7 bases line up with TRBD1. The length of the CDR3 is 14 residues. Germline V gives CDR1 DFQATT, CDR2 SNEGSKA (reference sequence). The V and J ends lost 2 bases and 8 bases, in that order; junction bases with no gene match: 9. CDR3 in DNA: TGCAGTGCTAGACCTGAAGACAGGGTGGACACCATATATTTT. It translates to CSARPEDRVDTIYF.

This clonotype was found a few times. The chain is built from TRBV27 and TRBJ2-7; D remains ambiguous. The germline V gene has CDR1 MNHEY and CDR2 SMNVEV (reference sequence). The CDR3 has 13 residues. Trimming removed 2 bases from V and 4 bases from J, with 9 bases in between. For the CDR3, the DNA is TGTGCCAGCAGTTTAGGCCCCTATTACGAGCAGTACTTC. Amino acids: CASSLGPYYEQYF.

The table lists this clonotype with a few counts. The CDR3 DNA reads as TGTGCCAGCAGTTTCCCCGGGACAGAAAGCAATCAGCCCCAGCATTTT. Translating gives CASSFPGTESNQPQHF. The chain has TRBV28 and TRBJ1-5, with 7 bases identical to TRBD1. Germline lookup yields CDR1 MDHEN and CDR2 SYDVKM. The CDR3 has 16 residues. J was trimmed by 1 base and V by 3 bases; bases with no gene match: 6.

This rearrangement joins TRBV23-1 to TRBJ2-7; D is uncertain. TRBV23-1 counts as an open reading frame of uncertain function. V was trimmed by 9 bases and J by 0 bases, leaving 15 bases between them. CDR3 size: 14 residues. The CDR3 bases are TGCGCCAGTCCTCCGGGCCGGCCCTCCTACGAGCAGTACTTC. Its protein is CASPPGRPSYEQYF.